This is a list of T cell receptor beta chains from one sample in a study of blood T cells in healthy people across ages. TCRdb re-called the 5' RACE reads with MiXCR, one entry per CDR3 protein. The sample includes about 1.5 million distinct CDR3 sequences, about 40% of them seen just once. The sample consisted of blood. The receptors shown here come from a woman younger than 30 in good health. The CDR3 runs from the conserved cysteine through the conserved F or W. Each record gives: clone size, J gene, D gene, V gene, CDR3 DNA, CDR3 protein. D genes are given only for firm matches. Size is omitted from some rows. Given values are once, few, many or a class for expanded clones.

>.|TRBJ2-3|.|TRBV6-4
TGTGCCAGCAGTGCGTCTCGAATGGGCGCAGATACGCAGTATTTT
CASSASRMGADTQYF
>few|TRBJ2-1|.|TRBV19
TGTGCCAGTAGTGAGGGGGGATATCTCAATGAGCAGTTCTTC
CASSEGGYLNEQFF
>few|TRBJ1-5|.|TRBV7-9
TGTGCCAGCAGCCCAAGGGGAAATAGCAATCAGCCCCAGCATTTT
CASSPRGNSNQPQHF
>.|TRBJ1-5|TRBD1|TRBV5-1
TGCGCCAGCAGACCTGGACAGGAATATAGCAATCAGCCCCAGCATTTT
CASRPGQEYSNQPQHF
>few|TRBJ2-1|TRBD2|TRBV11-2
TGTGCCAGCAGCCCATTTACGGGAGGCCCCAATGAGCAGTTCTTC
CASSPFTGGPNEQFF
>few|TRBJ1-1|.|TRBV7-2
TGTGCCAGCAGCTACCAGAGCAACACTGAAGCTTTCTTT
CASSYQSNTEAFF
>few|TRBJ2-2|.|TRBV28
TGTGCCAGCCCGGACGGGAACACCGGGGAGCTGTTTTTT
CASPDGNTGELFF
>few|TRBJ2-3|.|TRBV20-1
TGCAGTGCTAGTGTTCCGAGGGAGTCAGATACGCAGTATTTT
CSASVPRESDTQYF
>.|TRBJ1-1|.|TRBV20-1
TGCAGTGCTAGCGATGGGGTCACTGAAGCTTTCTTT
CSASDGVTEAFF
>.|TRBJ2-1|TRBD2|TRBV4-1
TGCGCCAGCCGGAGACTAGCGGGAGCCCCCAATGAGCAGTTCTTC
CASRRLAGAPNEQFF
>.|TRBJ1-3|.|TRBV12-3/TRBV12-4
TGTGCCAGCAGTTTTGGGGTTGGAAACACCATATATTTT
CASSFGVGNTIYF
>many|TRBJ2-5|.|TRBV12-3/TRBV12-4
TGTGCCCTACCGAAATTCACAGGACTCAGAGAAGAGACCCAGTACTTC
CALPKFTGLREETQYF
>.|TRBJ2-3|TRBD2|TRBV7-2
TGTGCCAGCAGCTTAGTGGCTAGCGGGGGTAAGACAGATACGCAGTATTTT
CASSLVASGGKTDTQYF
>.|TRBJ2-7|TRBD2|TRBV5-1
TGCGCCAGCAGCTTTGGCGGGGGGTCCCGCGAGCAGTACTTC
CASSFGGGSREQYF
>.|TRBJ1-5|.|TRBV5-1
TGCGCCAGCAGCTTGGGGACGGAGGAGTATCAGCCCCAGCATTTT
CASSLGTEEYQPQHF
>.|TRBJ2-7|.|TRBV11-2
TGTGCCAGCAGCTTAGCCCGCCCGGGGGATTTCTACAATGAGCAGTACTTC
CASSLARPGDFYNEQYF
>.|TRBJ2-1|.|TRBV21-1
TGTGCCAGCAGACCGGGACTACCCCGCTCCTACAATGAGCAGTTCTTC
CASRPGLPRSYNEQFF
>few|TRBJ1-6|.|TRBV28
TGTGCCAGCAGTTCCTTGGTAGGCGGGAGCTCCTATAATTCACCCCTCCACTTT
CASSSLVGGSSYNSPLHF
>.|TRBJ2-7|.|TRBV6-5
TGTGCCAGCTCACCAGGGACACTAACCTTCGAGCAGTACTTC
CASSPGTLTFEQYF
>.|TRBJ2-5|TRBD1|TRBV20-1
TGCAGTGGGACAGGGTTGGAGACCCAGTACTTC
CSGTGLETQYF
>.|TRBJ1-2|.|TRBV25-1
TGTGCCAGCAGTCCGGTGGTGTGGAGGGGCTACACCTTC
CASSPVVWRGYTF
>.|TRBJ1-1|.|TRBV20-1
TGCAGTGCTAGATGGGTAGAGCAAAGGGGTGAAGCTTTCTTT
CSARWVEQRGEAFF
>many|TRBJ2-7|.|TRBV15
TGTGCCACCAGGGATAGCGGAAGCTACGAGCAGTACTTC
CATRDSGSYEQYF
>.|TRBJ1-3|.|TRBV7-9
TGTGCCAGCAGCTTACAGGGAAGCTCTGGAAACACCATATATTTT
CASSLQGSSGNTIYF
>.|TRBJ2-1|.|TRBV6-2/TRBV6-3
TGTGCCACCCTAGCGCCCGTTCCTGGCAATGAGCAGTTCTTC
CATLAPVPGNEQFF
>.|TRBJ1-5|.|TRBV3-1
TGTGCCAGCAGCCAAGGGGTCATGAGAAATCAGCCCCAGCATTTT
CASSQGVMRNQPQHF
>.|TRBJ2-7|TRBD2|TRBV3-1
TGTGCCGGCAGCCCCCTAGGACTAGCGGGGGGTAATTACGAGCAGTACTTC
CAGSPLGLAGGNYEQYF
>.|TRBJ1-5|TRBD1|TRBV18
TGTGTCAGCTCACCAGAAGTACAGGGGGCCAATCAGCCCCAGCATTTT
CVSSPEVQGANQPQHF
>few|TRBJ2-5|.|TRBV4-2
TGTGCCAGCAGCCGCGATATGGGGGGCTGGGAGACCCAGTACTTC
CASSRDMGGWETQYF
>few|TRBJ2-1|TRBD2|TRBV5-4
TGTGCCAGCACCCGAGCGGGGGGGCTCGGTCAAAGCTCCTACAATGAGCAGTTCTTC
CASTRAGGLGQSSYNEQFF
>.|TRBJ2-1|TRBD2|TRBV6-1
TGTGCCAGCAGTGACACCTTTAGCGGGGGCTCCTACAATGAGCAGTTCTTC
CASSDTFSGGSYNEQFF
>.|TRBJ1-2|.|TRBV9
TGTGCCAGCAGCGCGCCACGGGACGGGAAGAACTATGGCTACACCTTC
CASSAPRDGKNYGYTF
>.|TRBJ2-5|TRBD1|TRBV29-1
TGCAGCGGGACGACAGGGGTGGACGAGACCCAGTACTTC
CSGTTGVDETQYF
>.|TRBJ1-3|.|TRBV5-1
TGCGCCAGCAGCTTAAACGGGGCAGCGGACGGAAACACCATATATTTT
CASSLNGAADGNTIYF
>few|TRBJ2-1|TRBD2|TRBV5-1
TGCGCCAGCAGCTTCTCTAGCGGAGCTTTCTACAATGAGCAGTTCTTC
CASSFSSGAFYNEQFF
>.|TRBJ2-7|TRBD2|TRBV27
TGTGCCAGCAGTTCCCTTCGGACTAGCGGGAGGGTCTCCTACGAGCAGTACTTC
CASSSLRTSGRVSYEQYF
>few|TRBJ2-7|TRBD1|TRBV29-1
TGCAGCGCCGAGGGGGGACAGGGTTCTTTCGAGCAGTACTTC
CSAEGGQGSFEQYF
>.|TRBJ1-6|TRBD1|TRBV12-3/TRBV12-4
TGTGCCAGCGGTTTAGGGGGCGCCTCACCCCTCCACTTT
CASGLGGASPLHF
>.|TRBJ2-7|.|TRBV6-6
TGTGCCAGCAGTTACACCCCCTCAGGTGGGACCTACGAGCAGTACTTC
CASSYTPSGGTYEQYF
>.|TRBJ2-1|TRBD1|TRBV6-2/TRBV6-3
TGTGCCAGCAGATCTACCGGGACAGGGGCCTACAATGAGCAGTTCTTC
CASRSTGTGAYNEQFF
>.|TRBJ2-7|TRBD1|TRBV5-1
TGCGCCAGCAGCCAACCGGGACAGGTTGGGTACGAGCAGTACTTC
CASSQPGQVGYEQYF
>.|TRBJ2-1|TRBD2|TRBV3-1
TGTGCCAGCAGCCATCCGCGGGGGGGCCGGAATGAGCAGTTCTTC
CASSHPRGGRNEQFF
>.|TRBJ2-7|.|TRBV5-1
TGCGCCAGCAGCCTCCAGGGGACGAGCTCCTACGAGCAGTACTTC
CASSLQGTSSYEQYF
>few|TRBJ2-5|TRBD2|TRBV20-1
TGCAGTGCTAGAGGAATTAGCGGGAGGAAAGAGACCCAGTACTTC
CSARGISGRKETQYF
>.|TRBJ2-1|.|TRBV6-6
TGTGCCAGCAGTTACTTAATCCTCAGAACCGACAATGAGCAGTTCTTC
CASSYLILRTDNEQFF